This T cell receptor (beta chain) was sequenced in a study of monozygotic twins with inflammatory bowel disease. Findings and caveats of the study: Support for a single strong signal or clonotype associated with IBD was absent.

Using eight separate reactions per sample, the authors generated cDNA. TCRdb reanalyzed the 5' RACE reads, giving one entry per CDR3 protein sequence and no DNA. This sample's clone table lists around 400,000 distinct CDR3 sequences. This CDR3 region has 16 residues. The V gene's germline CDR1 is SGHRS and CDR2 YFSETQ. A remark on this clonotype: Its antigen is unknown.

The source material was blood. The clonotype was recovered from a human donor with ulcerative colitis or Crohn's disease, or a healthy co-twin of an affected twin (not recorded which). This chain connects TRBV5-1 to TRBJ2-1; there is no DNA to check the TCRdb D call of TRBD2. CDR3 amino acids: CASSFPLAGDIYEQFF.